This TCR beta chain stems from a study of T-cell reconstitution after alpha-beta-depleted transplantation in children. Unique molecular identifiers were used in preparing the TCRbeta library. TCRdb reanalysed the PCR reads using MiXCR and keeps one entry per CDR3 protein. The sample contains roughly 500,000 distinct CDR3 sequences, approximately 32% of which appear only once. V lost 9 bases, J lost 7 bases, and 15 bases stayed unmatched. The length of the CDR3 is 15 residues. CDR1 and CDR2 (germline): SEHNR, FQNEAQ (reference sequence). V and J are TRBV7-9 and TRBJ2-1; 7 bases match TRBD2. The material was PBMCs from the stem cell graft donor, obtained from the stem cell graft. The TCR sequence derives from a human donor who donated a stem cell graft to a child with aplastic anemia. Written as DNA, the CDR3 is TGTGCCAGTCGGCAGTTCGACCTGGGGGGGAATGAGCAGTTCTTC. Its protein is CASRQFDLGGNEQFF.